Below, one TCR beta chain is given with its context. Its target is unknown. Treatment of the sample: some 20 received Ad26.COV2.S at low or high dose, single or two shots; five or six received placebo; per-sample allocation not given. Vaccine and placebo recipients were sampled on day 63 after the first injection. This entry belongs to a study of Ad26.COV2.S vaccination and SARS-CoV-2 variants. Findings and limits, study-wide: After vaccination, substantial breadth of spike-specific CD8+ and CD4+ responses was reported.

J lost 6 bases, V lost 0 bases, and 8 bases had no gene match. The CDR3 runs 16 residues. Germline values: CDR1 LGHNA, CDR2 YNFKEQ. TCRdb keeps only in-frame clones here, not all; method: immunoSEQ multiplex PCR. Of fewer than 900,000 clones detected, roughly 90% appear once; the ten largest clones hold roughly 1.5%. The V call is TRBV4-2, the J call TRBJ1-2, with 9 positions matching TRBD1. The sequence was obtained from a person between 18 and 59 years old who received the Ad26.COV2.S COVID-19 vaccine or a placebo. This specimen was peripheral blood, taken in a trial of Ad26.COV2.S vaccine versus placebo. CDR3 DNA: TGTGCCAGCAGCCAAGAAAGCCGACGGACAGGGGATGGCTACACCTTC. Its protein product is CASSQESRRTGDGYTF.